The 32 T cell receptor beta chains listed next were all sequenced from one sample in a study of blood T cell repertoires in COVID-19. Assay used: immunoSEQ multiplex PCR; TCRdb lists only in-frame clones, some missing. The top ten hold under 4% of the sample, which has a few hundred thousand clones, 70% to 90% seen once. The specimen was peripheral blood. These receptors all stem from a woman between 25 and 40 years old with COVID-19, enrolled during active disease.

This chain uses TRBV6-4 with TRBJ2-7; 9 bases map to TRBD2. Germline-derived CDR1 and CDR2 are MRHNA and SNTAGT. Trimming took 7 bases from V and 2 from J; bases not matched to a gene: 6. CDR3 length: 14 amino acids. The CDR3 bases are TGTGCCAGCACGAAGCGGGAGGAAGCCTACGAGCAGTACGTC. Amino acids: CASTKREEAYEQYV.

This clone showed up just once. The V and J genes are TRBV7-2 and TRBJ2-5; tentative D call: TRBD1 (6 bases). Germline values: CDR1 SGHTA, CDR2 FQGNSA. This CDR3 spans 15 amino acids. Trimming removed 2 bases from V and 2 bases from J, with 12 bases in between. The CDR3 spells CASSLMGAEQETQYF. CDR3 DNA sequence: TGTGCCAGCAGCTTAATGGGGGCAGAACAAGAGACCCAGTACTTC. The full variable domain, in which reference TRBV7-2 and TRBJ2-5 provide the parts outside the CDR3, is GAGVSQSPSNKVTEKGKDVELRCDPISGHTALYWYRQSLGQGLEFLIYFQGNSAPDKSGLPSDRFSAERTGGSVSTLTIQRTQQEDSAVYLCASSLMGAEQETQYFGPGTRLLVL.

This clone has just a few counts. V gene TRBV6-4 combines with J gene TRBJ2-2; D unclear. Germline CDR1 is MRHNA and CDR2 is SNTAGT. This CDR3 is 13 amino acids long. Deletions cut 4 bases from V and 3 bases from J, with 6 bases between. Here the CDR3 reads CASSGSDTGELFF. CDR3 in DNA: TGTGCCAGCAGTGGAAGCGACACCGGGGAGCTGTTTTTT.

The chain couples TRBV27 to TRBJ2-7, with D possibly TRBD2 on 6 matching bases. The CDR3 spans 15 residues. V lost 3 bases and J lost 0, with 12 bases in between. Germline V CDR1 and CDR2: MNHEY, SMNVEV (reference sequence). CDR3 amino acids: CASSFSGSDSYEQYV. The CDR3 region has the DNA TGTGCCAGCAGTTTCTCCGGGAGTGACTCCTACGAGCAGTACGTC.

The V and J genes are TRBV6-5 and TRBJ2-7, with D possibly TRBD2 on 6 matching bases. Germline V gene data show CDR1 as MNHEY and CDR2 as SVGAGI. The CDR3 covers 13 residues. V lost 8 bases and J 7 bases, leaving 18 bases between the germline ends. The CDR3 reads CASGGLLHWEQYV. For the CDR3, the DNA is TGTGCCAGCGGGGGACTGCTTCATTGGGAGCAGTACGTC.

The chain couples TRBV27 to TRBJ1-2; the match to TRBD1 covers 10 bases. The CDR3 is 14 amino acids. The V and J ends lost 3 bases and 8 bases, in that order; junction bases with no gene match: 6. The germline V gene encodes CDR1 MNHEY and CDR2 SMNVEV (reference sequence). The chain's CDR3 is CASSFRQGAGGYTF. The CDR3 DNA sequence: TGTGCCAGCAGTTTCAGACAGGGGGCCGGGGGCTACACCTTC.

This sequence joins TRBV11-3 and TRBJ2-2; 8 bases are a match to TRBD1. Germline loops: CDR1 SGHNT, CDR2 YENEEA. The CDR3 runs 19 residues. J lost 3 bases, V lost 1 base, and 13 bases had no gene match. CDR3 coding DNA: TGTGCCAGCAGCTTAGGAGGAGTTTGGGGACAGGCTGACACCGGGGAGCTGTTTTTT. It specifies CASSLGGVWGQADTGELFF.

This chain connects TRBV19 to TRBJ2-5; 7 nucleotides agree with TRBD1. The CDR3 totals 13 residues. Germline assignment: CDR1 LNHDA and CDR2 SQIVND (reference sequence). Trimming took 8 bases from V and 0 from J; bases not matched to a gene: 3. CDR3: CASRQGHQETQYF. CDR3 sequence (DNA): TGTGCCAGTCGACAGGGCCACCAAGAGACCCAGTACTTC.

The chain employs TRBV11-2 and TRBJ2-3; unclear D gene. The CDR3 has 13 amino acids. Trimming left V 5 bases short and J 0 bases short, with 6 bases between. Germline V gives CDR1 SGHAT, CDR2 FQNNGV. CDR3 DNA: TGTGCCAGCAGCACCACTAGCACAGATACGCAGTATTTT. This gives the protein CASSTTSTDTQYF.

The CDR3 spells CATSESGVRTGELFF. The CDR3 DNA follows: TGTGCCACCAGTGAGTCGGGAGTCCGGACCGGGGAGCTGTTTTTT. The chain joins TRBV24-1 to TRBJ2-2; perhaps TRBD2 as D (6 bases). The CDR3 contains 15 residues. CDR1 KGHDR and CDR2 SFDVKD come from the germline V gene. Between the trimmed V and J ends, which lost 4 bases and 5 bases, there was a span of 13 bases.

The genes are TRBV5-1 and TRBJ1-2; possible D gene TRBD1, 5 bases. Germline values: CDR1 SGHRS, CDR2 YFSETQ. The CDR3 extends over 14 amino acids. The germline V and J ends were trimmed by 0 bases and 5 bases, with 11 bases remaining between them. CDR3 coding DNA: TGCGCCAGCAGCTTGGTCCAGGGAGGGTATGGCTACACCTTC. It encodes CASSLVQGGYGYTF.

V usage is TRBV6-5 and J usage is TRBJ2-1, with 7 bases lining up with TRBD2. CDR1 and CDR2 from the germline V gene are MNHEY and SVGAGI. This CDR3 is built from 15 residues. V lost 4 bases, J lost 2 bases, and 5 bases stayed unmatched. CDR3 sequence reads: CASSLGGTTYNEQFF. The CDR3 bases are TGTGCCAGCAGTTTGGGTGGGACTACCTACAATGAGCAGTTCTTC.

The chain joins TRBV4-1 to TRBJ1-1, with D maybe TRBD1 (6 bases). This CDR3 spans 15 amino acids. The germline gives CDR1 MGHRA, CDR2 YSYEKL. V was cut by 4 bases and J by 3 bases, with 15 bases left in between. The CDR3 loop reads CASSPLGGLDTEAFF. The CDR3 bases are TGCGCCAGCAGCCCCCTCGGGGGGCTGGACACTGAAGCTTTCTTT.

The chain joins TRBV2 to TRBJ2-2; D might be TRBD2 (6 bases). The CDR3 totals 14 residues. Germline V lookup: CDR1 SNHLY, CDR2 FYNNEI. V was cut by 7 bases and J by 5 bases, with 14 bases left in between. In nucleotides, the CDR3 is TGTGCCAGCAAGGAGGGAGTGGGGACCGGGGAGCTGTTTTTT. The encoded protein is CASKEGVGTGELFF.

This chain connects TRBV11-2 to TRBJ2-5, with 16 bases that match TRBD2. V trimming: 7 bases; J trimming: 7 bases; junction bases outside the gene matches: 9. The CDR3 covers 16 residues. Germline CDR1 and CDR2: SGHAT and FQNNGV. CDR3 protein: CASTPGTSGGVWTQYF. The CDR3 DNA sequence: TGTGCCAGCACCCCGGGGACTAGCGGGGGGGTTTGGACCCAGTACTTC.

This chain links TRBV27 with TRBJ2-3, with D perhaps TRBD2 (7 bases). The germline CDR1 and CDR2 sequences are MNHEY and SMNVEV (reference sequence). The CDR3 is 15 residues long. Trimming pared 3 bases from V and 0 bases from J, leaving 10 bases between. The CDR3 loop is CASSLGGLSTDTQYF. The DNA of the CDR3 is TGTGCCAGCAGTTTGGGGGGGCTAAGCACAGATACGCAGTATTTT.

The chain recombines TRBV6-2 or TRBV6-3 with TRBJ2-7, with TRBD2 matching over 10 bases. The V segment lost 5 bases and the J segment 6 bases; nucleotides outside the gene matches: 7. The germline gives CDR1 MNHEY, CDR2 SVGEGT. The CDR3 totals 14 residues. CDR3: CASSRSGGAGEQYF. For the CDR3, the DNA is TGTGCCAGCAGTCGGAGCGGGGGGGCCGGCGAGCAGTACTTC.

This chain joins TRBV10-3 and TRBJ2-7; D perhaps matches TRBD2 (6 bases). CDR3 length: 13 residues. V was shortened by 3 bases and J by 3 bases, with 9 bases between the two germline ends. The germline V gene has CDR1 ENHRY and CDR2 SYGVKD. CDR3 sequence: CAISEASDYEQYV. CDR3 sequence (DNA): TGTGCCATCAGTGAAGCTAGCGACTACGAGCAGTACGTC.

The chain uses TRBV30 and TRBJ1-1; D perhaps matches TRBD1 (5 bases). The CDR3 is 13 amino acids. Deletions cut 2 bases from V and 1 base from J, with 8 bases between. Germline CDR1 reads GTSNPN; CDR2 reads SVGIG (reference sequence). This CDR3 is CAWSRQQNTEAFF. Here the CDR3 DNA reads TGTGCCTGGAGTAGACAGCAGAACACTGAAGCTTTCTTT.

The V and J genes are TRBV19 and TRBJ2-1, with 9 bases that match TRBD2. V shed 5 bases, J shed 10 bases, and the junction held 9 bases outside the gene matches. The V gene's germline CDR1 is LNHDA and CDR2 SQIVND (reference sequence). This CDR3 has 14 amino acids. In nucleotides, the CDR3 is TGTGCCAGTAGTGCGGGAGGGGGAGCCCCGGAGCAGTTCTTC. This translates into CASSAGGGAPEQFF.

The V and J genes are TRBV2 and TRBJ2-5; 7 positions match TRBD1. Germline CDR1 and CDR2: SNHLY and FYNNEI. The CDR3 sequence is 14 residues long. V trimming: 4 bases; J trimming: 5 bases; junction bases outside the gene matches: 7. The CDR3 DNA sequence: TGTGCCAGCAGTGGACAGGGTGGTGTTGAGACCCAGTACTTC. It yields the protein CASSGQGGVETQYF.

The genes are TRBV6-5 and TRBJ2-5; D unclear. CDR1 MNHEY and CDR2 SVGAGI come from the germline V gene. The CDR3 spans 14 residues. V shed 2 bases and J shed 6 bases, with 13 bases lying between them. CDR3 coding DNA: TGTGCCAGCAGTTACGAGCGAGTAGGAAAGACCCAGTACTTC. Residues: CASSYERVGKTQYF.

This chain connects TRBV4-3 to TRBJ1-2; TRBD1 matches at 11 bases. This CDR3 contains 17 residues. The V gene's germline CDR1 is LGHNA and CDR2 YSLEER. V shed 0 bases, J shed 6 bases, and the junction held 9 bases outside the gene matches. The CDR3 DNA follows: TGCGCCAGCAGCCAAGACTTCCGGGACAGGGGGTCGGATGGCTACACCTTC. It yields the protein CASSQDFRDRGSDGYTF.

The J gene is TRBJ1-1, the V gene TRBV24-1; a possible D gene is TRBD1 (6 bases). Germline assignment: CDR1 KGHDR and CDR2 SFDVKD. The CDR3 loop spans 12 amino acids. V was clipped by 6 bases and J by 7 bases, with 11 bases between them. The CDR3 DNA reads as TGTGCCACCAGTAAAGGGGGTCGTGAAGCTTTCTTT. It specifies CATSKGGREAFF.

The chain recombines TRBV7-9 with TRBJ1-1; D unclear. Per germline, CDR1 SEHNR and CDR2 FQNEAQ (reference sequence). The CDR3 sequence is 15 residues long. V was cut by 2 bases and J by 1 base, with 11 bases left in between. The CDR3 DNA reads TGTGCCAGCAGCTTACTGGAGGACCCGAACACTGAAGCTTTCTTT. The encoded protein is CASSLLEDPNTEAFF.

The rearrangement links TRBV6-6 to TRBJ2-2; weak D call: TRBD2 (6 bases). The CDR3 covers 12 residues. The V gene's germline CDR1 is MNHNY and CDR2 SVGAGI (reference sequence). Between the trimmed V and J ends, which lost 7 bases and 15 bases, there was a span of 18 bases. As DNA, the CDR3 is TGTGCCAGCACTCCAGGGTCCGAGCGGGTGTTTTTT. Translated: CASTPGSERVFF.

CDR3 nucleotides: TGTGCCAGCAGCAGACTAGCCTCGGGGGAGCAGTTCTTC. Protein: CASSRLASGEQFF. The chain joins TRBV7-8 to TRBJ2-1; 7 bases align to TRBD2. With 5 bases clipped from V and 10 bases from J, the junction kept 8 bases outside the gene matches. This CDR3 is 13 amino acids long. CDR1 and CDR2 from the germline V gene are SGHVS and FQNEAQ.

V and J are TRBV28 and TRBJ1-1, with D possibly being TRBD1 (5 bases). Deletions cut 8 bases from V and 1 base from J, with 8 bases between. Germline values: CDR1 MDHEN, CDR2 SYDVKM. This CDR3 is 12 amino acids long. The CDR3 loop reads CASSGGNTEAFF. The CDR3 DNA is TGTGCCAGCTCCGGGGGGAACACTGAAGCTTTCTTT. The full variable domain, in which reference TRBV28 and TRBJ1-1 provide the parts outside the CDR3, is DVKVTQSSRYLVKRTGEKVFLECVQDMDHENMFWYRQDPGLGLRLIYFSYDVKMKEKGDIPEGYSVSREKKERFSLILESASTNQTSMYLCASSGGNTEAFFGQGTRLTVV.

The V call is TRBV7-2, the J call TRBJ1-6; 12 bases map to TRBD1. The CDR3 is 17 amino acids. Germline values: CDR1 SGHTA, CDR2 FQGNSA. V lost 3 bases and J lost 8; bases outside the gene matches: 8. The CDR3, as DNA: TGTGCCAGCAGCTTCGTCGGGACAGGGGGCATGGATTCACCCCTCCACTTT. Translating gives CASSFVGTGGMDSPLHF.

The chain employs TRBV24-1 and TRBJ2-5; a possible D gene is TRBD1 (5 bases). Germline V lookup: CDR1 KGHDR, CDR2 SFDVKD. Trimming left V 6 bases short and J 5 bases short, with 15 bases between. The CDR3 runs 14 residues. The CDR3 region is CATSKDTTGETQYF. CDR3 sequence (DNA): TGTGCCACCAGTAAGGACACGACCGGGGAGACCCAGTACTTC.

The chain links TRBV6-6 to TRBJ2-5; 8 nucleotides agree with TRBD2. The V gene end was trimmed by 4 bases and the J gene end by 4 bases; junction bases not matched to a gene: 5. CDR3 length: 14 residues. Germline V gene data show CDR1 as MNHNY and CDR2 as SVGAGI (reference sequence). In DNA form, the CDR3 reads TGTGCCAGCAGTTCGGGGCGGGGGGTAGAGACCCAGTACTTC. It codes for CASSSGRGVETQYF.

The chain recombines TRBV2 with TRBJ2-1, with 7 bases fitting TRBD2. This CDR3 spans 15 amino acids. Unmatched junction bases numbered 12, after V lost 10 bases and J lost 3 bases. Germline-derived CDR1 and CDR2 are SNHLY and FYNNEI. Here the CDR3 reads CAIHPLAGYYNEQFF. The CDR3, as DNA: TGTGCCATCCACCCCTTAGCGGGTTACTACAATGAGCAGTTCTTC.